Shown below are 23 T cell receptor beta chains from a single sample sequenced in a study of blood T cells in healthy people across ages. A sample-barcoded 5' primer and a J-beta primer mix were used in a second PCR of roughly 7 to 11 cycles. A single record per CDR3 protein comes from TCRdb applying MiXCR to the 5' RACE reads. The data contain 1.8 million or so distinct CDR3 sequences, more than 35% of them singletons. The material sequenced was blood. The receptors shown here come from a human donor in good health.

The CDR3 region has the DNA TGCGCCAGCAGCCAAGATTTAAGCGTGAGACAGGGTCCGTACAATGAGCAGTTCTTC. Its protein product is CASSQDLSVRQGPYNEQFF. The chain has TRBV4-3 and TRBJ2-1, with 7 bases lining up with TRBD1. The CDR3 spans 19 residues. V dropped 0 bases and J dropped 4; count of bases not matched to a gene: 15. The germline gives CDR1 LGHNA, CDR2 YSLEER.

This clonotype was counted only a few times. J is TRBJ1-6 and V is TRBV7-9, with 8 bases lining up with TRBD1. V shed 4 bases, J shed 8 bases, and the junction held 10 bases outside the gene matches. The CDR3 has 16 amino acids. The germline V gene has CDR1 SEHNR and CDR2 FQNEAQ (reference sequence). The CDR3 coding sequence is TGTGCCAGCAGCTCGGGGGAGACAGGGGTGGATTCACCCCTCCACTTT. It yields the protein CASSSGETGVDSPLHF.

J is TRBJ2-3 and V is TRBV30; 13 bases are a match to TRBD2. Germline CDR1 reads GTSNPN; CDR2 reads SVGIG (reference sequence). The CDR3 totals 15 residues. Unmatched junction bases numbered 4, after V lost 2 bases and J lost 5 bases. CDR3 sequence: CAWSTSGGAGDTQYF. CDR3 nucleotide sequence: TGTGCCTGGAGTACTAGCGGGGGGGCGGGAGATACGCAGTATTTT.

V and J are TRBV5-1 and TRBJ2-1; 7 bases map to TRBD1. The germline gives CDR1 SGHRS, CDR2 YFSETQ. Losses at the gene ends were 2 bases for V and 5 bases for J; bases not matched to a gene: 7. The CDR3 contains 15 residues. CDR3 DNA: TGCGCCAGCAGCTTATCACAGGGGTCCCACAATGAGCAGTTCTTC. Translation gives CASSLSQGSHNEQFF.

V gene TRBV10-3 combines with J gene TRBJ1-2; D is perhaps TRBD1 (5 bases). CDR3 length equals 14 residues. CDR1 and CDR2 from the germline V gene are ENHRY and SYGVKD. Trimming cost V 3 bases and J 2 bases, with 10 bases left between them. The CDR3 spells CAISEGVSNYGYTF. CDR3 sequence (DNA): TGTGCCATCAGTGAAGGGGTCTCAAACTATGGCTACACCTTC.

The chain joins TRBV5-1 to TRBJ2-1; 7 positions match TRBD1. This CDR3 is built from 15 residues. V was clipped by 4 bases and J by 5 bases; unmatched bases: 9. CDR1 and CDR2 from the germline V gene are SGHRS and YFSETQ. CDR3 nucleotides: TGCGCCAGCAGCACCTACGGCGGACAGGACAATGAGCAGTTCTTC. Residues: CASSTYGGQDNEQFF.

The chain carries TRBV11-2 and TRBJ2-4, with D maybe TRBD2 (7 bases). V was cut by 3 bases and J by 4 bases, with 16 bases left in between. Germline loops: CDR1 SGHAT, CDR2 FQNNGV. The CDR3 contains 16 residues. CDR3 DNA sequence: TGTGCCAGCAGCTTTTTCGCGGGGGCCCCTAAAAACATTCAGTACTTC. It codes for CASSFFAGAPKNIQYF.

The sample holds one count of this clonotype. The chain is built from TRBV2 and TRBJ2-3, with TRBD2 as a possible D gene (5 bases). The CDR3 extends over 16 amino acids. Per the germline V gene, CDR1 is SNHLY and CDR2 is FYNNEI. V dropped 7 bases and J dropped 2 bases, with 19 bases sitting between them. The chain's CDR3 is CASKVEAGSYTDTQYF. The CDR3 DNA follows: TGTGCCAGCAAAGTGGAGGCGGGTTCCTACACAGATACGCAGTATTTT.

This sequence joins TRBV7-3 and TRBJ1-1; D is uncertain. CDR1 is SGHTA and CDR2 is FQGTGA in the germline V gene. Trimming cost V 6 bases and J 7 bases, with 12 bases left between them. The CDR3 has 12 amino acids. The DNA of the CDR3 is TGTGCCAGCAGATACGACATGGTTGAAGCTTTCTTT. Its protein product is CASRYDMVEAFF.

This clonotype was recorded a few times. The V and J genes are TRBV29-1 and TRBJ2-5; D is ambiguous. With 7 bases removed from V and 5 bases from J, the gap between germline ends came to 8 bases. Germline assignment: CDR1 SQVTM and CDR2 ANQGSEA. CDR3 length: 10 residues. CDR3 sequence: CSAIYETQYF. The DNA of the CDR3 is TGCAGCGCTATCTATGAGACCCAGTACTTC. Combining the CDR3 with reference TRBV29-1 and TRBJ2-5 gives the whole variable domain SAVISQKPSRDICQRGTSLTIQCQVDSQVTMMFWYRQQPGQSLTLIATANQGSEATYESGFVIDKFPISRPNLTFSTLTVSNMSPEDSSIYLCSAIYETQYFGPGTRLLVL.

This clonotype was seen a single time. CDR3 region: CASSISGGAFNEQFF. CDR3 DNA sequence: TGTGCCAGCAGCATTAGCGGGGGGGCTTTCAATGAGCAGTTCTTC. V and J are TRBV7-3 and TRBJ2-1; TRBD2 matches at 11 bases. The CDR3 spans 15 residues. CDR1 and CDR2 from the germline V gene are SGHTA and FQGTGA. V lost 5 bases and J lost 6; bases outside the gene matches: 6.

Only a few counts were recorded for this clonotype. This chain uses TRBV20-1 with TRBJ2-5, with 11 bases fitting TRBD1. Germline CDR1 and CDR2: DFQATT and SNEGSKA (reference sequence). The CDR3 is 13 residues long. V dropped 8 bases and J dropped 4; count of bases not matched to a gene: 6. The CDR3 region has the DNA TGCAGTTCGTCAGGGACAGGGGGAGAGACCCAGTACTTC. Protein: CSSSGTGGETQYF.

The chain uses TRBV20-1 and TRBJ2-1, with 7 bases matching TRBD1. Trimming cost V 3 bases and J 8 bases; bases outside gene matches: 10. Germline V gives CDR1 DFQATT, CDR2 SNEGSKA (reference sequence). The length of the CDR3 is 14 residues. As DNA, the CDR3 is TGCAGTGCTAGTGTCGGGGACAGTAGGGATGAGCAGTTCTTC. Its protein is CSASVGDSRDEQFF.

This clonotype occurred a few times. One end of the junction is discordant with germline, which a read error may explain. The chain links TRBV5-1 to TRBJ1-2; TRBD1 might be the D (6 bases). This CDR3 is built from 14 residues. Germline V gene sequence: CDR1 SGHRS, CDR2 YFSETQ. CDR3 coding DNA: TGCGCCAGCGGCTTGGAGCCAGGGGACTATGGCTACACCTTC. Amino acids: CASGLEPGDYGYTF.

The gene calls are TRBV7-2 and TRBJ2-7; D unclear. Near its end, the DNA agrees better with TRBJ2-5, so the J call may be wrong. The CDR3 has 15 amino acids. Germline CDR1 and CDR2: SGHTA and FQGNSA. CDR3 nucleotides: TGTGCCAGCAGCTTAGATTTCGCTACATCGGAGACCCAGTACTTC. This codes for CASSLDFATSETQYF.

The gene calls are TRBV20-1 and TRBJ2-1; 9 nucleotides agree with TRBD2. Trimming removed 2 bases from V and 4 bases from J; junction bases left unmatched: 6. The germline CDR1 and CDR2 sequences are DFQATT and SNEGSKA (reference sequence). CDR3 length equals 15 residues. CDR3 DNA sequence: TGCAGTGCTAGAAATCTAGCGGGGAATTACAATGAGCAGTTCTTC. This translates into CSARNLAGNYNEQFF.

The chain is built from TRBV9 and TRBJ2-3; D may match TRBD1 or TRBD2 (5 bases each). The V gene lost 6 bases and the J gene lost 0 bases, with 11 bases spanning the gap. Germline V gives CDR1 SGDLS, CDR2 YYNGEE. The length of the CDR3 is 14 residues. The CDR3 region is CASTTGASTDTQYF. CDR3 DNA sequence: TGTGCCAGCACCACCGGGGCAAGCACAGATACGCAGTATTTT.

The CDR3: CATSDSRDTYGYTF. The CDR3 bases are TGTGCCACCAGTGATTCCCGGGACACTTATGGCTACACCTTC. The chain has TRBV24-1 and TRBJ1-2; perhaps TRBD1 as D (6 bases). Deletions cut 2 bases from V and 5 bases from J, with 11 bases between. This CDR3 has 14 residues. The germline V gene encodes CDR1 KGHDR and CDR2 SFDVKD.

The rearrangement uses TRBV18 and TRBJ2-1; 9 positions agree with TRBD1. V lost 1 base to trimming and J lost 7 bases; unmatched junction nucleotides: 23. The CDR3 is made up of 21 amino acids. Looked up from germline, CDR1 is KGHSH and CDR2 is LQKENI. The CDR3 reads CASSPLSAGTPRDRAGNEQFF. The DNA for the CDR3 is TGTGCCAGCTCACCACTATCTGCCGGGACGCCAAGGGACAGGGCCGGTAATGAGCAGTTCTTC.

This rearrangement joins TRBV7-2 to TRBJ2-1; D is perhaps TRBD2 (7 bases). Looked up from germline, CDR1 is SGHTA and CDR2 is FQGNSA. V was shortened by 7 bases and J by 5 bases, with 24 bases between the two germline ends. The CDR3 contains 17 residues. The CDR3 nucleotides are TGTGCCAGCAACACCCGAAGCGCGGGGGCGGGGAACAATGAGCAGTTCTTC. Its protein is CASNTRSAGAGNNEQFF.

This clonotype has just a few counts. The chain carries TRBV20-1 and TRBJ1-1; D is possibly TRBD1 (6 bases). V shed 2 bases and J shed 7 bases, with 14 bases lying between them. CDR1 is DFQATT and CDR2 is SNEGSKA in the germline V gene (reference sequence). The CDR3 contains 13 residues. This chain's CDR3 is CSARLLRGSEAFF. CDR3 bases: TGCAGTGCTAGACTACTAAGGGGGAGTGAAGCTTTCTTT.

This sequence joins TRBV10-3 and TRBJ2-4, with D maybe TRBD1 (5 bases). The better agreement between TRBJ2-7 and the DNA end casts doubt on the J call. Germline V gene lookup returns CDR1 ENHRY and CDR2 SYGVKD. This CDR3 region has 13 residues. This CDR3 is CAISEVGVDEQYF. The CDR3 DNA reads TGTGCCATCAGTGAGGTAGGGGTGGACGAGCAGTACTTC.

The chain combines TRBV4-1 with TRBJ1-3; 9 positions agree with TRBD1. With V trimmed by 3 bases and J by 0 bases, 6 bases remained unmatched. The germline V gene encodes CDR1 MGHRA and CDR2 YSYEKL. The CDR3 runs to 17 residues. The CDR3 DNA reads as TGCGCCAGCAGCCAGCCGACAGGGGGGGGCTCTGGAAACACCATATATTTT. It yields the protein CASSQPTGGGSGNTIYF.